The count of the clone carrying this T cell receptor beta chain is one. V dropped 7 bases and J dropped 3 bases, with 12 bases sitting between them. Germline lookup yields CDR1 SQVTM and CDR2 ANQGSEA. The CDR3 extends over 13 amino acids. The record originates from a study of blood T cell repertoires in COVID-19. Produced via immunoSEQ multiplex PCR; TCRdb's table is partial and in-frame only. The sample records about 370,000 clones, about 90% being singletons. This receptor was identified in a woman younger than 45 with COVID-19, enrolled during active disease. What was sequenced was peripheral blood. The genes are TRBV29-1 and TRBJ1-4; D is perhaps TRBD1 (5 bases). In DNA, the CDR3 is TGCAGCGCCCGCAGGGATTCTAATGAAAAACTGTTTTTT. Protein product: CSARRDSNEKLFF.